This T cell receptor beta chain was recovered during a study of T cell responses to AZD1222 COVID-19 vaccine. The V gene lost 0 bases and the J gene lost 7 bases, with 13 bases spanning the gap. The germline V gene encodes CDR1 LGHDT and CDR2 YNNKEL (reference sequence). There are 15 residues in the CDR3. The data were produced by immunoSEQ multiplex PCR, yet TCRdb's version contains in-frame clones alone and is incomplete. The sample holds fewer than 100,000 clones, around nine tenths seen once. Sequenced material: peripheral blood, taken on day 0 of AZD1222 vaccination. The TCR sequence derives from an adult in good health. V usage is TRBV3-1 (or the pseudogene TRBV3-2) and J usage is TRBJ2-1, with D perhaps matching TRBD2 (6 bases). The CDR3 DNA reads TGTGCCAGCAGCCAAGATTCAGGGACTTGGAATGAGCAGTTCTTC. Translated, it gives CASSQDSGTWNEQFF.